This T cell receptor beta chain originates from a study of cytomegalovirus exposure and HLA in healthy donors. General study points: Three chains tied to CMV proved CMV antigen-specific in vitro. With high specificity and sensitivity, the classifier reportedly diagnosed cytomegalovirus status.

These donors were members of the roughly 120-subject validation cohort, a group separate from the approximately 640-subject first cohort. Only in-frame clones appear in the TCRdb table, and some are missing; sequencing was by immunoSEQ multiplex PCR. The sample lists tens of thousands of clones; roughly 83% were seen once. V was trimmed by 6 bases and J by 8 bases, leaving 14 bases between them. CDR3 length equals 14 residues. Germline loops: CDR1 SEHNR, CDR2 FQNEAQ (reference sequence). This clone was seen once. The antigen is undetermined. The sequencing input was PBMCs. The rearrangement links TRBV7-9 to TRBJ1-6; D may be TRBD1 (6 bases). The origin of this receptor is a woman under 30 in good health and CMV-seropositive. CDR3 coding DNA: TGTGCCAGCAGACTACAGGGAGGGGATTCACCCCTCCACTTT. Translated: CASRLQGGDSPLHF.